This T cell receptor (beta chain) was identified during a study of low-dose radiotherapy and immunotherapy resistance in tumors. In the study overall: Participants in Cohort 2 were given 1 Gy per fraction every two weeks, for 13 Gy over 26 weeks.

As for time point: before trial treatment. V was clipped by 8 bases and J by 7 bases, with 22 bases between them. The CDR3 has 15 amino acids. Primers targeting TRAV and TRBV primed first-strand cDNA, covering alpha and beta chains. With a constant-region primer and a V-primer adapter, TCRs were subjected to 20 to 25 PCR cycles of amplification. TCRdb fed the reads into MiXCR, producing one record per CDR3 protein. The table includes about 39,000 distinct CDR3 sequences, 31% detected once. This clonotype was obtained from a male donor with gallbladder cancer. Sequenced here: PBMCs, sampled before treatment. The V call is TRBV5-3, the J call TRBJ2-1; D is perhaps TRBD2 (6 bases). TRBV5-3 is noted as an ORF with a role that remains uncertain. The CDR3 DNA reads TGTGCCAGCAGCAGCGTAACGGGAGTGGAAAATGAGCAGTTCTTC. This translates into CASSSVTGVENEQFF.